Below are 20 T cell receptor beta chains sequenced from a single sample in a study of blood T cell repertoires in COVID-19. Sequencing used immunoSEQ multiplex PCR; TCRdb keeps in-frame clones, though not all of them. In the table there are roughly 200,000 clones, approximately 80% of which are singletons. The sequencing input was peripheral blood. These receptors originate from a woman in her forties or fifties with active or convalescent COVID-19.

The CDR3 region is CASSPVTGVQPQHF. In DNA, the CDR3 is TGTGCCAGCTCACCAGTGACAGGGGTTCAGCCCCAGCATTTT. The chain carries TRBV18 and TRBJ1-5; TRBD1 matches 8 bases. Germline CDR1 KGHSH, CDR2 LQKENI. The CDR3 runs to 14 residues. V lost 2 bases and J lost 6; bases outside the gene matches: 3.

CDR3: CASSLVGGTGSPGQYF. The CDR3 nucleotides read TGTGCCAGCAGCTTAGTTGGTGGGACAGGGTCCCCGGGGCAGTACTTC. The chain combines TRBV7-8 with TRBJ2-7, with 9 bases matching TRBD1. Trimming at V came to 1 base and at J to 9 bases, leaving 13 bases not matched to a gene. Germline V CDR1 and CDR2: SGHVS, FQNEAQ. The CDR3 length is 16 residues. Combining the CDR3 with reference TRBV7-8 and TRBJ2-7 gives the whole variable domain GAGVSQSPRYKVAKRGQDVALRCDPISGHVSLFWYQQALGQGPEFLTYFQNEAQLDKSGLPSDRFFAERPEGSVSTLKIQRTQQEDSAVYLCASSLVGGTGSPGQYFGPGTRLTVT.

This clone has just a few counts. The J gene is TRBJ2-7, the V gene TRBV19; 7 nucleotides line up with TRBD2. Germline CDR1 and CDR2: LNHDA and SQIVND (reference sequence). This CDR3 has 14 residues. V trimming: 7 bases; J trimming: 3 bases; junction bases outside the gene matches: 9. CDR3 region: CASKSEAGSYEQYF. The CDR3 region has the DNA TGTGCCAGTAAATCGGAAGCGGGAAGCTACGAGCAGTACTTC.

This sequence joins TRBV7-9 and TRBJ1-3, with D possibly TRBD1 on 5 matching bases. The CDR3 loop spans 16 amino acids. V lost 6 bases and J lost 0, with 15 bases in between. The germline gives CDR1 SEHNR, CDR2 FQNEAQ (reference sequence). For the CDR3, the DNA is TGTGCCAGCAGATCTACCAGGGATCCCTCTGGAAACACCATATATTTT. Translation gives CASRSTRDPSGNTIYF.

V gene TRBV27 combines with J gene TRBJ1-5, with D tentatively TRBD1 (6 bases). The CDR3 has 14 amino acids. V lost 4 bases, J lost 7 bases, and 14 bases lay in between. The V gene's germline CDR1 is MNHEY and CDR2 SMNVEV (reference sequence). CDR3 region: CASSSNRADQPQHF. The CDR3 DNA reads TGTGCCAGCAGTTCAAACAGGGCAGACCAGCCCCAGCATTTT.

The CDR3, as DNA: TGTGCCAGCAGTTACTCAGGCGGGGGTGCGAACACCGGGGAGCTGTTTTTT. This codes for CASSYSGGGANTGELFF. The V call is TRBV6-2 or TRBV6-3, the J call TRBJ2-2; 7 positions match TRBD2. This CDR3 contains 17 residues. From germline, CDR1 is MNHEY and CDR2 SVGEGT. Unmatched junction bases numbered 4, after V lost 0 bases and J lost 0 bases.

The CDR3 sequence is CASSPDGNQPQHF. Here the CDR3 DNA reads TGCGCCAGCAGCCCCGACGGGAATCAGCCCCAGCATTTT. The chain is built from TRBV4-1 and TRBJ1-5; unclear D gene. This CDR3 is 13 amino acids long. CDR1 is MGHRA, CDR2 YSYEKL, per germline. Trimming cost V 4 bases and J 4 bases, with 8 bases left between them.

The chain is built from TRBV24-1 and TRBJ1-5, with D possibly matching TRBD1 (5 bases). V was clipped by 5 bases and J by 5 bases, with 15 bases between them. The CDR3 length is 15 residues. Looked up from germline, CDR1 is KGHDR and CDR2 is SFDVKD. CDR3 protein: CATSGGGGMDQPQHF. The CDR3 DNA reads as TGTGCCACCAGTGGCGGGGGGGGGATGGATCAGCCCCAGCATTTT.

The chain employs TRBV28 and TRBJ2-5, with TRBD2 matching 7 bases. Per germline, CDR1 MDHEN and CDR2 SYDVKM. Trimming took 3 bases from V and 2 from J; bases not matched to a gene: 3. The CDR3 has 14 residues. CDR3 sequence (DNA): TGTGCCAGCAGTTTTGGGGGGGTTCAAGAGACCCAGTACTTC. It yields the protein CASSFGGVQETQYF.

The rearrangement links TRBV11-2 to TRBJ1-2, with 9 bases aligning to TRBD1. With 1 base clipped from V and 2 bases from J, the junction kept 5 bases outside the gene matches. Germline loops: CDR1 SGHAT, CDR2 FQNNGV. This CDR3 is 16 amino acids long. CDR3 DNA: TGTGCCAGCAGCTTAGGCCACAGGGGGCCCAACTATGGCTACACCTTC. Translation gives CASSLGHRGPNYGYTF.

The chain links TRBV3-1 (or the pseudogene TRBV3-2) to TRBJ1-3, with D possibly being TRBD1 (6 bases). Germline V gene sequence: CDR1 LGHDT, CDR2 YNNKEL (reference sequence). The V and J ends lost 6 bases and 4 bases respectively, with 10 bases between them. The CDR3 contains 13 residues. CDR3 nucleotide sequence: TGTGCCAGCAGGGACGACAGGGGAAACACCATATATTTT. Translation gives CASRDDRGNTIYF.

V is TRBV4-3 and J is TRBJ2-5; 11 bases map to TRBD2. V was clipped by 1 base and J by 5 bases; unmatched bases: 18. CDR1 and CDR2 from the germline V gene are LGHNA and YSLEER. The CDR3 length is 20 residues. CDR3 in DNA: TGCGCCAGCAGCCAAGTATTTGGGACTAGCGGATCCCCAATGGACGAGACCCAGTACTTC. Translation: CASSQVFGTSGSPMDETQYF.

Only one count was recorded for this clone. The V and J genes are TRBV5-6 and TRBJ1-2; TRBD1 matches at 7 bases. Germline V gene data show CDR1 as SGHDT and CDR2 as YYEEEE. The V gene end was trimmed by 3 bases and the J gene end by 0 bases; junction bases not matched to a gene: 11. This CDR3 has 17 amino acids. Here the CDR3 reads CASSSAGTDLTNYGYTF. The CDR3 DNA reads TGTGCCAGCAGCTCAGCCGGGACAGATCTAACTAACTATGGCTACACCTTC.

As to this clone: An end of the junction differs from the germline gene, which may be a read error. This chain links TRBV25-1 with TRBJ2-1, with TRBD2 as a possible D gene (7 bases). Germline V gene lookup returns CDR1 MGHDK and CDR2 SYGVNS. The CDR3 is made up of 16 amino acids. The CDR3 nucleotides are TGTGCCAGCAGTGAACATCCGGGGGGCTCCCACAATGAGCAGTTCTTC. Translating gives CASSEHPGGSHNEQFF.

J is TRBJ2-7 and V is TRBV29-1; 8 bases fit TRBD1. CDR3 length: 13 residues. V shed 7 bases, J shed 0 bases, and the junction held 5 bases outside the gene matches. The germline V gene has CDR1 SQVTM and CDR2 ANQGSEA. CDR3 sequence: CSAGTGSSYEQYF. The CDR3 nucleotides are TGCAGCGCCGGGACAGGATCCTCCTACGAGCAGTACTTC.

This sequence joins TRBV6-5 and TRBJ2-1, with 7 positions matching TRBD1. The germline V gene has CDR1 MNHEY and CDR2 SVGAGI. CDR3 length: 12 amino acids. J lost 8 bases, V lost 8 bases, and 6 bases had no gene match. The CDR3 spells CASHTQGDEQFF. The CDR3 DNA sequence: TGTGCCAGCCATACTCAGGGGGATGAGCAGTTCTTC.

The V call is TRBV6-6, the J call TRBJ1-3; the D gene is possibly TRBD1 (6 bases). In germline, CDR1 is MNHNY, CDR2 SVGAGI (reference sequence). Trimming cost V 7 bases and J 0 bases, with 16 bases left between them. CDR3 size: 16 residues. CDR3 residues: CASKPTGHFSGNTIYF. CDR3 in DNA: TGTGCCAGCAAGCCGACAGGCCATTTCTCTGGAAACACCATATATTTT.

V and J are TRBV30 and TRBJ2-5; TRBD1 is a possible D gene (6 bases). Germline V lookup: CDR1 GTSNPN, CDR2 SVGIG (reference sequence). The CDR3 covers 15 residues. V was shortened by 4 bases and J by 1 base, with 16 bases between the two germline ends. The CDR3 reads CAWTRGTGLQETQYF. The CDR3 nucleotides read TGTGCCTGGACTAGGGGGACCGGGCTCCAAGAGACCCAGTACTTC. Full variable domain (missing parts from reference TRBV30 and TRBJ2-5): SQTIHQWPATLVQPVGSPLSLECTVEGTSNPNLYWYRQAAGRGLQLLFYSVGIGQISSEVPQNLSASRPQDRQFILSSKKLLLSDSGFYLCAWTRGTGLQETQYFGPGTRLLVL.

In DNA, the CDR3 is TGTGCCAGCAGCTTAGCGAAGCGGGGGGGCTTCTACGAGCAGTACTTC. Its translation is CASSLAKRGGFYEQYF. The chain joins TRBV7-2 to TRBJ2-7; 10 nucleotides agree with TRBD2. Germline trimming cut 0 bases from V and 3 bases from J; bases unmatched to any gene: 5. The CDR3 runs 16 residues. Germline CDR1 and CDR2: SGHTA and FQGNSA. Based on the CDR3 plus reference TRBV7-2 and TRBJ2-7, the full variable domain is GAGVSQSPSNKVTEKGKDVELRCDPISGHTALYWYRQSLGQGLEFLIYFQGNSAPDKSGLPSDRFSAERTGGSVSTLTIQRTQQEDSAVYLCASSLAKRGGFYEQYFGPGTRLTVT.

This sequence joins TRBV11-3 and TRBJ2-1; TRBD1 aligns across 10 bases. The CDR3 is 15 amino acids. Trimming took 2 bases from V and 7 from J; bases not matched to a gene: 5. From germline, CDR1 is SGHNT and CDR2 YENEEA. The CDR3 region has the DNA TGTGCCAGCAGCTTAAGGACAGGGGGTCGGAATGAGCAGTTCTTC. This sequence encodes CASSLRTGGRNEQFF.